Each of the 11 T cell receptor beta chains below was sequenced from the same sample in a study of blood T cell repertoires in COVID-19. Method: immunoSEQ multiplex PCR; TCRdb's copy keeps in-frame clones and lacks some. The table records about 160,000 clones, approximately 81% of them present only once. The sequenced material came from peripheral blood. The receptors were gathered from a woman aged 55 to 70 with COVID-19, enrolled during active disease.

The genes are TRBV5-5 and TRBJ1-5, with 10 positions matching TRBD1. CDR1 and CDR2 from the germline V gene are SGHKS and YYEKEE (reference sequence). J gave up 3 bases and V 4 bases, and 13 bases lay outside the gene matches. The CDR3 is 18 residues long. The CDR3: CASSAEVGGQGNNQPQHF. As DNA, the CDR3 is TGTGCCAGCAGCGCGGAGGTGGGGGGACAGGGGAACAATCAGCCCCAGCATTTT. Full variable domain (outside the CDR3, taken from reference TRBV5-5 and TRBJ1-5): DAGVTQSPTHLIKTRGQQVTLRCSPISGHKSVSWYQQVLGQGPQFIFQYYEKEERGRGNFPDRFSARQFPNYSSELNVNALLLGDSALYLCASSAEVGGQGNNQPQHFGDGTRLSIL.

The chain employs TRBV2 and TRBJ1-5; perhaps TRBD1 as D (6 bases). V was shortened by 4 bases and J by 4 bases, with 17 bases between the two germline ends. The CDR3 extends over 16 amino acids. Germline V gene sequence: CDR1 SNHLY, CDR2 FYNNEI. The CDR3 coding sequence is TGTGCCAGCAGTGGCGGTCTGGGAAGGGGGAATCAGCCCCAGCATTTT. Translation: CASSGGLGRGNQPQHF.

The chain uses TRBV5-1 and TRBJ1-4, with a weak D call TRBD1 (6 bases). Trimming left V 1 base short and J 7 bases short, with 8 bases between. CDR3 length: 13 residues. The germline V gene has CDR1 SGHRS and CDR2 YFSETQ. The CDR3 DNA follows: TGCGCCAGCAGCTTGACAGGGAGTGAAAAACTGTTTTTT. This translates into CASSLTGSEKLFF. Full variable domain (remainder filled in from reference TRBV5-1 and TRBJ1-4): KAGVTQTPRYLIKTRGQQVTLSCSPISGHRSVSWYQQTPGQGLQFLFEYFSETQRNKGNFPGRFSGRQFSNSRSEMNVSTLELGDSALYLCASSLTGSEKLFFGSGTQLSVL.

This rearrangement joins TRBV18 to TRBJ2-1, with 9 bases identical to TRBD2. Germline loops: CDR1 KGHSH, CDR2 LQKENI. The CDR3 runs to 14 residues. V shed 1 base, J shed 8 bases, and the junction held 3 bases outside the gene matches. The CDR3 loop reads CASSPRSSGDEQFF. CDR3 nucleotides: TGTGCCAGCTCACCACGGTCTAGCGGGGATGAGCAGTTCTTC.

This chain connects TRBV19 to TRBJ1-5; D is ambiguous. CDR1 and CDR2 from the germline V gene are LNHDA and SQIVND (reference sequence). V was clipped by 5 bases and J by 0 bases, with 23 bases between them. The CDR3 has 19 amino acids. CDR3 nucleotides: TGTGCCAGTAGTTCCGCATGGCCCAACGAACATTATAGCAATCAGCCCCAGCATTTT. Its translation: CASSSAWPNEHYSNQPQHF.

The chain carries TRBV3-1 (or the pseudogene TRBV3-2) and TRBJ2-7; 11 nucleotides align to TRBD2. J lost 4 bases, V lost 4 bases, and 18 bases had no gene match. Germline V CDR1 and CDR2: LGHDT, YNNKEL (reference sequence). This CDR3 comprises 19 residues. CDR3 protein: CASSPWFGETSGSWYEQYF. CDR3 bases: TGTGCCAGCAGCCCTTGGTTCGGTGAAACTAGCGGGAGTTGGTACGAGCAGTACTTC.

The rearrangement joins TRBV15 to TRBJ1-1, with D maybe TRBD1 (6 bases). Germline loops: CDR1 LNHNV, CDR2 YYDKDF (reference sequence). The CDR3 is 14 amino acids. The V gene lost 10 bases and the J gene lost 1 base, with 16 bases spanning the gap. The CDR3 reads CASTQGKANTEAFF. The CDR3 nucleotides read TGTGCCAGCACACAGGGCAAGGCGAACACTGAAGCTTTCTTT.

This sequence joins TRBV5-1 and TRBJ2-1; D perhaps matches TRBD1 (5 bases). CDR3 length: 17 residues. V gave up 3 bases and J gave up 4 bases, with 20 bases separating them. CDR1 and CDR2 (germline): SGHRS, YFSETQ. The DNA for the CDR3 is TGCGCCAGCAGCTCGACAGAAGGGATCCCCCAATACAATGAGCAGTTCTTC. Translation: CASSSTEGIPQYNEQFF.

V gene TRBV7-8 combines with J gene TRBJ2-1; TRBD2 matches 7 bases. Germline CDR1 reads SGHVS; CDR2 reads FQNEAQ. Losses at the gene ends were 0 bases for V and 9 bases for J; bases not matched to a gene: 14. The CDR3 is 17 amino acids. The CDR3 DNA sequence: TGTGCCAGCAGCTTAGCGAGACTAGCAGGAAGGATCAGTGAGCAGTTCTTC. It codes for CASSLARLAGRISEQFF. The full variable domain, completed using reference TRBV7-8 and TRBJ2-1, is GAGVSQSPRYKVAKRGQDVALRCDPISGHVSLFWYQQALGQGPEFLTYFQNEAQLDKSGLPSDRFFAERPEGSVSTLKIQRTQQEDSAVYLCASSLARLAGRISEQFFGPGTRLTVL.

The chain combines TRBV7-2 with TRBJ2-3; D is possibly TRBD1 (6 bases). Trimming removed 5 bases at V and 1 base at J, with 10 bases between. CDR1 SGHTA and CDR2 FQGNSA come from the germline V gene. This CDR3 is 14 amino acids long. The CDR3 region is CASSRGHGTDTQYF. DNA of the CDR3: TGTGCCAGCAGCCGGGGACACGGCACAGATACGCAGTATTTT.

There are a few counts of this clone. The chain has TRBV11-2 and TRBJ2-6; weak D call: TRBD1 (5 bases). Germline V gene data show CDR1 as SGHAT and CDR2 as FQNNGV. The V end was cut by 0 bases, the J end by 0 bases, with 15 bases between. This CDR3 is 19 amino acids long. The CDR3: CASSLDLNRLTSGANVLTF. The CDR3 DNA follows: TGTGCCAGCAGCTTAGATCTAAACAGGCTTACCTCTGGGGCCAACGTCCTGACTTTC.